The clone carrying this T cell receptor beta chain was counted a single time. PCR used 60 Vbeta primers and 13 Jbeta primers. TCRdb's copy holds only in-frame clones and misses some; the assay was immunoSEQ multiplex PCR. The table includes over 150,000 clones, about 80% detected once. The data stem from a study of cytomegalovirus exposure and HLA in healthy donors. This CDR3 is 13 amino acids long. The V gene lost 8 bases and the J gene lost 9 bases, with 18 bases spanning the gap. Germline values: CDR1 SGHTA, CDR2 FQGNSA. Sequencing input: PBMCs. The chain links TRBV7-2 to TRBJ2-3; tentatively, D is TRBD2 (6 bases). The origin of this receptor is a woman in her twenties or thirties in good health and CMV-seronegative. The CDR3 reads CASRGAPGVTQYF. The CDR3 DNA sequence: TGTGCCAGCCGAGGGGCCCCGGGGGTGACGCAGTATTTT.